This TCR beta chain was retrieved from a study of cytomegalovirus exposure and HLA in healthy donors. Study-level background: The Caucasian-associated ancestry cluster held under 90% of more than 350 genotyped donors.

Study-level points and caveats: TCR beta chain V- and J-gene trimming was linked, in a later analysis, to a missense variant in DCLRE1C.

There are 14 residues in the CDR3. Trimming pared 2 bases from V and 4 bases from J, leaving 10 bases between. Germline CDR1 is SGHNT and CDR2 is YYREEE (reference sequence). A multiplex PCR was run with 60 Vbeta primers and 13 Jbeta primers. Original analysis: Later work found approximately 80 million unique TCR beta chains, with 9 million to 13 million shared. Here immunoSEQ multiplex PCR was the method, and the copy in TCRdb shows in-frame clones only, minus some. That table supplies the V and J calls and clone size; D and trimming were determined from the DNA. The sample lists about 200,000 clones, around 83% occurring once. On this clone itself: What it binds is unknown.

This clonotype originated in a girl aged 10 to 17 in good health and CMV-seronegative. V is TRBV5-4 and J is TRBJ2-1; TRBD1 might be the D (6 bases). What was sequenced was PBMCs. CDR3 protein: CASSFPGQYNEQFF. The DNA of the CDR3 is TGTGCCAGCAGCTTTCCAGGACAGTACAATGAGCAGTTCTTC.